These 30 T cell receptor beta chains were sequenced from one sample in a study of regulatory T cells in long-lasting Graves disease. Construction of the TCR beta libraries employed iRepertoire HTBI primers in conjunction with Arm-PCR of CDR3 regions. TCRdb recomputed calls from the multiplex PCR reads with MiXCR, one row per CDR3 protein. The sample yields 440,000 or so distinct CDR3 sequences, about a sixth seen once. As to time point: newly diagnosed GD, antithyroid drugs for less than 3 months. Researchers made the TCR library from RNA that was extracted from PBMCs. The same sample was also studied in work on T cells in Graves' hyperthyroidism and ophthalmopathy.

Sequenced here: peripheral blood mononuclear cells (PBMCs), sampled at new diagnosis, from a patient treated with antithyroid drugs. The source of these receptors is a woman aged 30 to 39 with Graves disease.

About this clonotype itself: Since a far larger clone is one base different, this is likely a read error. The CDR3 bases are TGTGCCAGCAGCTCCGTGACAGGGGGCGCCGAGCAGTTCTTC. The encoded protein is CASSSVTGGAEQFF. The gene calls are TRBV7-6 and TRBJ2-1, with 10 bases that match TRBD1. Trimming cost V 4 bases and J 10 bases; bases outside gene matches: 7. The CDR3 spans 14 residues. CDR1 and CDR2 from the germline V gene are SGHVS and FNYEAQ.

The chain is built from TRBV7-9 and TRBJ2-7; 8 nucleotides match TRBD2. Looked up from germline, CDR1 is SEHNR and CDR2 is FQNEAQ (reference sequence). V was pared by 5 bases and J by 7 bases, with 13 bases of the junction left unmatched. The CDR3 spans 15 residues. Here the CDR3 reads CASSSTSGPVGEQYF. DNA of the CDR3: TGTGCCAGCAGCAGCACTAGCGGACCGGTTGGGGAGCAGTACTTC.

The chain joins TRBV7-9 to TRBJ1-5, with D possibly matching TRBD1 (5 bases). This CDR3 has 15 amino acids. Germline V lookup: CDR1 SEHNR, CDR2 FQNEAQ (reference sequence). V was trimmed by 9 bases and J by 1 base, leaving 16 bases between them. In nucleotides, the CDR3 is TGTGCCAGTGAGAGTGGGGGGATAAGCAATCAGCCCCAGCATTTT. It specifies CASESGGISNQPQHF.

This clonotype came up many times. The chain combines TRBV3-1 with TRBJ2-1; tentative D call: TRBD2 (5 bases). V shed 1 base and J shed 4 bases, with 5 bases lying between them. CDR1 and CDR2 from the germline V gene are LGHDT and YNNKEL (reference sequence). CDR3 length: 13 amino acids. The CDR3, as DNA: TGTGCCAGCAGCCAAGGAGGGTACAATGAGCAGTTCTTC. Amino acids: CASSQGGYNEQFF.

The gene calls are TRBV5-1 and TRBJ1-1; D unclear. Trimming took 4 bases from V and 5 from J, leaving 18 bases between them. The CDR3 contains 15 residues. CDR1 and CDR2 (germline): SGHRS, YFSETQ. The CDR3: CASSPLPALETEAFF. The CDR3 DNA is TGCGCCAGCAGCCCCTTACCCGCCCTCGAGACTGAAGCTTTCTTT.

Many counts were recorded for this clonotype. The chain employs TRBV12-3 or TRBV12-4 and TRBJ2-1; 10 nucleotides align to TRBD2. The CDR3 totals 15 residues. After removal of 3 bases from V and 9 bases from J, the junction contained 8 bases not matched to a gene. CDR3 amino acids: CASSFLLAGASEQFF. The CDR3, as DNA: TGTGCCAGCAGTTTCTTGCTAGCGGGAGCCTCTGAGCAGTTCTTC.

Ten or more counts support this clonotype. The chain carries TRBV12-3 or TRBV12-4 and TRBJ2-3, with D perhaps TRBD2 (5 bases). V gave up 4 bases and J gave up 6 bases, with 20 bases separating them. The CDR3 length is 16 residues. The CDR3 here is CASSWLIEREGDTQYF. In nucleotides, the CDR3 is TGTGCCAGCAGTTGGCTTATCGAACGGGAAGGGGATACGCAGTATTTT.

A few counts support this clonotype. The chain is built from TRBV7-9 and TRBJ2-5; no firm D call. With 2 bases removed from V and 7 bases from J, the gap between germline ends came to 14 bases. The CDR3 contains 14 residues. CDR1 and CDR2 (germline): SEHNR, FQNEAQ (reference sequence). CDR3 residues: CASSLLSGNRTQYF. As DNA, the CDR3 is TGTGCCAGCAGCTTATTATCCGGCAACAGGACCCAGTACTTC.

This clonotype occurred a few times. This chain joins TRBV4-1 and TRBJ2-5; D unclear. The CDR3 totals 15 residues. V lost 1 base and J lost 4, with 13 bases in between. The germline V gene has CDR1 MGHRA and CDR2 YSYEKL. The CDR3 bases are TGCGCCAGCAGCCAAGCTTTACAGATAGCAGAGACCCAGTACTTC. This codes for CASSQALQIAETQYF.

Many counts were recorded for this clonotype. The CDR3 DNA follows: TGTGCCAGCAGTTTTTACAGTCAGCCCCAGCATTTT. This sequence encodes CASSFYSQPQHF. The chain carries TRBV28 and TRBJ1-5; D is uncertain. This CDR3 comprises 12 residues. V shed 3 bases and J shed 6 bases, with 6 bases lying between them. Germline loops: CDR1 MDHEN, CDR2 SYDVKM. The complete variable domain, with remaining parts taken from reference TRBV28 and TRBJ1-5, reads DVKVTQSSRYLVKRTGEKVFLECVQDMDHENMFWYRQDPGLGLRLIYFSYDVKMKEKGDIPEGYSVSREKKERFSLILESASTNQTSMYLCASSFYSQPQHFGDGTRLSIL.

This sequence joins TRBV4-1 and TRBJ2-5; D unclear. This CDR3 is built from 15 residues. Trimming took off 2 bases at V and 2 bases at J, with 12 bases between the two ends. CDR1 is MGHRA and CDR2 is YSYEKL in the germline V gene. CDR3 amino acids: CASSQLGMVQETQYF. The CDR3 DNA follows: TGCGCCAGCAGCCAATTGGGGATGGTACAAGAGACCCAGTACTTC.

This clonotype was counted only a few times. A read error is possible here, since a much larger clone lies one base away. V is TRBV3-1 and J is TRBJ1-1; 7 nucleotides line up with TRBD1. The CDR3 has 12 amino acids. The V and J ends lost 8 bases and 11 bases, in that order; junction bases with no gene match: 11. The germline gives CDR1 LGHDT, CDR2 YNNKEL (reference sequence). For the CDR3, the DNA is TGTGCCAGCGGCTTCCAAGGGGGCCAGGCTTTCTTT. Protein sequence: CASGFQGGQAFF.

This clonotype was counted ten times or more. The V call is TRBV4-3, the J call TRBJ1-5; no firm D call. Trimming stripped 2 bases from V and 5 bases from J, with 7 bases between. The CDR3 spans 13 residues. Germline-derived CDR1 and CDR2 are LGHNA and YSLEER. The CDR3 coding sequence is TGCGCCAGCAGCCAAAATCGGGATCAGCCCCAGCATTTT. Its protein product is CASSQNRDQPQHF.

In DNA form, the CDR3 reads TGTGCCAGCAGCCAGGTGGAGGGAGGGAACACTGAAGCTTTCTTT. Its translation is CASSQVEGGNTEAFF. The chain uses TRBV7-9 and TRBJ1-1; D gene ambiguous. There are 15 residues in the CDR3. The V gene's germline CDR1 is SEHNR and CDR2 FQNEAQ (reference sequence). Trimming removed 5 bases at V and 1 base at J, with 14 bases between.

In its sample, this clonotype was seen many times. The chain uses TRBV20-1 and TRBJ2-7; 9 bases fit TRBD1. From germline, CDR1 is DFQATT and CDR2 SNEGSKA (reference sequence). The CDR3 has 14 amino acids. The J segment lost 3 bases and the V segment lost 6 bases, leaving 9 bases of the junction unmatched. Here the CDR3 DNA reads TGCAGTGCCACTAGGACAGGGGAGCTCTACGAGCAGTACTTC. Encoded protein: CSATRTGELYEQYF.

This clonotype has at least ten counts. The genes are TRBV20-1 and TRBJ1-1, with 7 nucleotides matching TRBD1. V trimming: 6 bases; J trimming: 0 bases; junction bases outside the gene matches: 7. Germline assignment: CDR1 DFQATT and CDR2 SNEGSKA (reference sequence). The length of the CDR3 is 14 residues. CDR3 sequence (DNA): TGCAGTGCATGGGACAGTGGGATGAACACTGAAGCTTTCTTT. Protein sequence: CSAWDSGMNTEAFF.

The J gene is TRBJ2-1, the V gene TRBV27; TRBD2 agrees at 9 bases. The CDR3 contains 15 residues. V trimming: 7 bases; J trimming: 6 bases; junction bases outside the gene matches: 10. Germline assignment: CDR1 MNHEY and CDR2 SMNVEV (reference sequence). The CDR3 DNA sequence: TGTGCCAGCACCATTAGCGGGAGCAGACTCAATGAGCAGTTCTTC. Protein sequence: CASTISGSRLNEQFF.

This clonotype was counted ten times or more. The chain couples TRBV6-5 to TRBJ1-5; 9 bases line up with TRBD1. Trimming at V came to 4 bases and at J to 7 bases, leaving 11 bases not matched to a gene. The length of the CDR3 is 16 residues. The V gene's germline CDR1 is MNHEY and CDR2 SVGAGI. CDR3 bases: TGTGCCAGCAGTTTCGGGACAGGGATATCAGAGCAGCCCCAGCATTTT. Protein product: CASSFGTGISEQPQHF.

With regard to this clonotype: Being one base from a much bigger clone, this may be a read error. The gene calls are TRBV4-1 and TRBJ2-1; the D call may be TRBD1 or TRBD2 (7 bases each). This CDR3 region has 15 residues. Germline V CDR1 and CDR2: MGHRA, YSYEKL. Deletions cut 2 bases from V and 6 bases from J, with 14 bases between. CDR3 nucleotide sequence: TGCGCCAGCAGCCAAAGACAGGGAGGGGGCAATGAGCAGTTCTTC. Protein product: CASSQRQGGGNEQFF.

This clonotype was counted many times. V and J are TRBV7-9 and TRBJ2-3, with D perhaps matching TRBD2 (6 bases). The CDR3 covers 13 residues. Germline V gives CDR1 SEHNR, CDR2 FQNEAQ (reference sequence). Trimming took off 6 bases at V and 2 bases at J, with 9 bases between the two ends. Here the CDR3 DNA reads TGTGCCAGCAGGGGAGGATTCACAGATACGCAGTATTTT. Its translation is CASRGGFTDTQYF.

The chain joins TRBV10-1 to TRBJ2-3; tentative D call: TRBD2 (6 bases). CDR1 is WNHNN and CDR2 is SYGVQD in the germline V gene (reference sequence). The CDR3 consists of 18 residues. Trimming stripped 0 bases from V and 0 bases from J, with 16 bases between. The CDR3 coding sequence is TGCGCCAGCAGTGAGTCCCACGTAAGCGGGCTCAGCACAGATACGCAGTATTTT. It is translated as CASSESHVSGLSTDTQYF.

With respect to this clonotype: This may be a read error, as it is one base from a much larger clone. The chain recombines TRBV11-2 with TRBJ2-5; TRBD2 matches 8 bases. This CDR3 contains 14 residues. Germline-derived CDR1 and CDR2 are SGHAT and FQNNGV. This CDR3 is CAVASREGQEAQYF. CDR3 coding DNA: TGTGCGGTGGCTAGCCGGGAGGGCCAAGAGGCCCAGTACTTC.

Note on this clonotype: A read error may explain this, as a much larger clone is one base away. The chain is built from TRBV11-3 and TRBJ2-5; D perhaps matches TRBD2 (6 bases). CDR3 length equals 14 residues. V gave up 1 base and J gave up 10 bases, with 16 bases separating them. Germline CDR1 reads SGHNT; CDR2 reads YENEEA. The CDR3 here is CASSLGRGTGDQYF. The CDR3 bases are TGTGCCAGCAGCTTAGGTCGTGGGACTGGAGACCAGTACTTC.

This clonotype was observed at least ten times. The chain is built from TRBV11-2 and TRBJ2-7; tentative D call: TRBD2 (6 bases). The CDR3 sequence is 18 residues long. Germline values: CDR1 SGHAT, CDR2 FQNNGV. Trimming stripped 2 bases from V and 2 bases from J, with 22 bases between. CDR3 residues: CASSLLFWGLAGPYEQYF. CDR3 nucleotide sequence: TGTGCCAGCAGCTTACTATTTTGGGGTCTGGCGGGGCCCTACGAGCAGTACTTC.

Concerning this clonotype: A single base separates this from a much larger clone, so it may be a read error. The chain links TRBV12-3 or TRBV12-4 to TRBJ1-1; D might be TRBD1 (5 bases). The CDR3 loop spans 11 amino acids. CDR3 coding DNA: TGTGCCAGCAGCCCAGGGATAGAGGCTATCTTT. Translation: CASSPGIEAIF.

With respect to this clonotype: Only one base separates this from a far larger clonotype, so it likely reflects a read error. The CDR3 sequence is CASSSRTAKETQFF. The CDR3 region has the DNA TGTGCCAGCAGCTCCCGGACAGCAAAAGAGACCCAGTTCTTC. The chain has TRBV7-2 and TRBJ2-1; the D gene is possibly TRBD1 (6 bases). V was pared by 4 bases and J by 13 bases, with 20 bases between. In germline, CDR1 is SGHTA, CDR2 FQGNSA. This CDR3 contains 14 residues.

The sample holds many counts of this clonotype. CDR3 sequence: CASSFGTQNEQFF. The CDR3 DNA is TGCGCCAGCAGCTTCGGGACGCAGAATGAGCAGTTCTTC. The chain employs TRBV5-1 and TRBJ2-1; D tentatively reads TRBD1 or TRBD2 (5 bases each). The CDR3 length is 13 residues. In germline, CDR1 is SGHRS, CDR2 YFSETQ. V was cut by 2 bases and J by 7 bases, with 10 bases left in between.

This clonotype was counted at least ten times. V gene TRBV6-1 combines with J gene TRBJ1-5; no firm D call. Looked up from germline, CDR1 is MNHNS and CDR2 is SASEGT. Trimming took 10 bases from V and 2 from J, leaving 9 bases between them. This CDR3 region has 12 residues. The CDR3 reads CAISLGNQPQHF. The CDR3 coding sequence is TGTGCCATCTCACTCGGCAATCAGCCCCAGCATTTT.

This clonotype occurred many times. V and J are TRBV20-1 and TRBJ2-7; 7 bases map to TRBD2. The V segment lost 1 base and the J segment 5 bases; nucleotides outside the gene matches: 8. Per germline, CDR1 DFQATT and CDR2 SNEGSKA (reference sequence). CDR3 size: 14 residues. DNA for the CDR3: TGCAGTGCTAGAGCCAGCGGGATCAGGAACGAGCAGTACTTC. This gives the protein CSARASGIRNEQYF.

This clonotype was detected many times. V usage is TRBV20-1 and J usage is TRBJ1-1, with D possibly being TRBD1 (5 bases). Trimming removed 1 base at V and 0 bases at J, with 18 bases between. Germline V lookup: CDR1 DFQATT, CDR2 SNEGSKA (reference sequence). This CDR3 comprises 17 residues. The CDR3 region is CSARGRGREFMNTEAFF. The CDR3 region has the DNA TGCAGTGCTAGAGGTCGGGGACGGGAATTCATGAACACTGAAGCTTTCTTT.